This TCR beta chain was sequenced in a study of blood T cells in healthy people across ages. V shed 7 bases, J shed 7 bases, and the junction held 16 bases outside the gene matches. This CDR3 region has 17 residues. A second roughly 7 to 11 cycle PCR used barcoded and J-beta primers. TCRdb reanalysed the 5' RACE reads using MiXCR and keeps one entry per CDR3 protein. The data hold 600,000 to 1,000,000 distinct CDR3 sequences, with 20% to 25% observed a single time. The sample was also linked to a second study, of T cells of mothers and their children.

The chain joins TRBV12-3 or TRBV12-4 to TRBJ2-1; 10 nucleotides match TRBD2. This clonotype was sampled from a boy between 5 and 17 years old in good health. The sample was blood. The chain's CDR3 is CASTFRGAGGPRNEQFF. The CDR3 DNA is TGTGCCAGCACCTTCCGGGGAGCGGGGGGGCCTCGGAATGAGCAGTTCTTC.